This T cell receptor (beta chain) derives from a study of CD8 T cells in ankylosing spondylitis. Overall study findings and caveats: A TCR beta motif of under ten highly homologous variants seemed to mark ankylosing spondylitis blood.

On this clonotype itself: Its antigen is undetermined.

TCRdb analysed the 5' RACE reads with MiXCR anew, one entry per CDR3 protein. The sample records about 90,000 distinct CDR3 sequences, more than 25% being singletons. The germline gives CDR1 LGHDT, CDR2 YNNKEL (reference sequence). The CDR3 runs to 14 residues. The ends were cut back, 2 bases at V and 5 bases at J, with 12 bases in the middle. The rearrangement links TRBV3-1 to TRBJ1-2; D call uncertain. Sequences were obtained from blood, either unsorted or a sorted T cell fraction (not recorded which). This clonotype was sampled from a male donor with ankylosing spondylitis or in good health (not recorded which). The DNA of the CDR3 is TGTGCCAGCAGCCAACAGTCCCAGTCATATGGCTACACCTTC. Translation: CASSQQSQSYGYTF.